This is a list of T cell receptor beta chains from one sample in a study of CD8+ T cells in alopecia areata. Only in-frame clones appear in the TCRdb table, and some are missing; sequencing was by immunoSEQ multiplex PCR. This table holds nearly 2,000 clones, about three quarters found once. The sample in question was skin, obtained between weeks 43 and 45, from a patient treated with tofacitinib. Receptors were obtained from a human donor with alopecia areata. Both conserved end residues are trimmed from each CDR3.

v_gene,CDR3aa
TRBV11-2,ASSPFTETQY
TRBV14,ASTRGGNYGYT
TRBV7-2,ASSRSWANTEAF
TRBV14,ASSRGRGLANEQF
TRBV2,ASSETRATNNEQF
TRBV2,ATADSTYGYT
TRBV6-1,ASSPNRGSNSPLH
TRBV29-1,SFSPTGVTSTDTQY
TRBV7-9,ASAERGPDNEQF
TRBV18,ASSPKGGGTEAF
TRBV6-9,ASRTDTQY
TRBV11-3,ASSSLAGGRKGVYEQY
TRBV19,ASSPLAGRSSYEQY
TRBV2,ASSWSGGADFSGNTIY
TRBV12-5,ASGSYRGADGYT
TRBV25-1,ASSPGLAYNEQF
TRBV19,ASSISARTDEQF
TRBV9,ASSVGGRGGYNEQF
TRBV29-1,SYGLGREQY
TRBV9,ASRPTGITANTEAF
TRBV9,ASSPPGPKANYGYT
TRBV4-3,ASSQRLADTQY
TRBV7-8,ASSFLALRGRLAGELF
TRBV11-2,ASTSGTSSYEQY
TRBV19,ASSIGGSYGYT
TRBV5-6,ASSYPKGASTNYGYT
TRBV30,AWSSGERETDTQY
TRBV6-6,ASSYWVRFYEQY
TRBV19,ASRDRGGYEQY
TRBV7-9,ASSLPGQGPSQY
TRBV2,ASSGQRQDKETQY
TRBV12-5,ASGRTLGQGNLMNTEAF
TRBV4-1,ASSQEWQGGNIQY
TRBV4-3,ASSPGLADKETQY
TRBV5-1,ASSPGVPGQAKLLSGNTIY
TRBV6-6,ASSYGGAPSTDTQY
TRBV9,ASSVTVGSRSYNEQF
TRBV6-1,ASSHGDEQF
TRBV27,ASSLRGFWDEQY
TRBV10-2,ASRDRGSGAYNEQF
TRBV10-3,AISVTAGAVTGELF
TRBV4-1,ASSHLTGDGYT
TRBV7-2,ASSLAGKSGGGYT
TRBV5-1,ASSLGGLATDTQY
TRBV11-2,ASSAGTRGF
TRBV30,AWSGHNQLGYGYT
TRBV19,ASSPLAGRSSYEQY
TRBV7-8,ASSSYRDRGYEQY
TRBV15,ATSRDGVGYNEQF
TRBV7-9,ASRWRTDTQY